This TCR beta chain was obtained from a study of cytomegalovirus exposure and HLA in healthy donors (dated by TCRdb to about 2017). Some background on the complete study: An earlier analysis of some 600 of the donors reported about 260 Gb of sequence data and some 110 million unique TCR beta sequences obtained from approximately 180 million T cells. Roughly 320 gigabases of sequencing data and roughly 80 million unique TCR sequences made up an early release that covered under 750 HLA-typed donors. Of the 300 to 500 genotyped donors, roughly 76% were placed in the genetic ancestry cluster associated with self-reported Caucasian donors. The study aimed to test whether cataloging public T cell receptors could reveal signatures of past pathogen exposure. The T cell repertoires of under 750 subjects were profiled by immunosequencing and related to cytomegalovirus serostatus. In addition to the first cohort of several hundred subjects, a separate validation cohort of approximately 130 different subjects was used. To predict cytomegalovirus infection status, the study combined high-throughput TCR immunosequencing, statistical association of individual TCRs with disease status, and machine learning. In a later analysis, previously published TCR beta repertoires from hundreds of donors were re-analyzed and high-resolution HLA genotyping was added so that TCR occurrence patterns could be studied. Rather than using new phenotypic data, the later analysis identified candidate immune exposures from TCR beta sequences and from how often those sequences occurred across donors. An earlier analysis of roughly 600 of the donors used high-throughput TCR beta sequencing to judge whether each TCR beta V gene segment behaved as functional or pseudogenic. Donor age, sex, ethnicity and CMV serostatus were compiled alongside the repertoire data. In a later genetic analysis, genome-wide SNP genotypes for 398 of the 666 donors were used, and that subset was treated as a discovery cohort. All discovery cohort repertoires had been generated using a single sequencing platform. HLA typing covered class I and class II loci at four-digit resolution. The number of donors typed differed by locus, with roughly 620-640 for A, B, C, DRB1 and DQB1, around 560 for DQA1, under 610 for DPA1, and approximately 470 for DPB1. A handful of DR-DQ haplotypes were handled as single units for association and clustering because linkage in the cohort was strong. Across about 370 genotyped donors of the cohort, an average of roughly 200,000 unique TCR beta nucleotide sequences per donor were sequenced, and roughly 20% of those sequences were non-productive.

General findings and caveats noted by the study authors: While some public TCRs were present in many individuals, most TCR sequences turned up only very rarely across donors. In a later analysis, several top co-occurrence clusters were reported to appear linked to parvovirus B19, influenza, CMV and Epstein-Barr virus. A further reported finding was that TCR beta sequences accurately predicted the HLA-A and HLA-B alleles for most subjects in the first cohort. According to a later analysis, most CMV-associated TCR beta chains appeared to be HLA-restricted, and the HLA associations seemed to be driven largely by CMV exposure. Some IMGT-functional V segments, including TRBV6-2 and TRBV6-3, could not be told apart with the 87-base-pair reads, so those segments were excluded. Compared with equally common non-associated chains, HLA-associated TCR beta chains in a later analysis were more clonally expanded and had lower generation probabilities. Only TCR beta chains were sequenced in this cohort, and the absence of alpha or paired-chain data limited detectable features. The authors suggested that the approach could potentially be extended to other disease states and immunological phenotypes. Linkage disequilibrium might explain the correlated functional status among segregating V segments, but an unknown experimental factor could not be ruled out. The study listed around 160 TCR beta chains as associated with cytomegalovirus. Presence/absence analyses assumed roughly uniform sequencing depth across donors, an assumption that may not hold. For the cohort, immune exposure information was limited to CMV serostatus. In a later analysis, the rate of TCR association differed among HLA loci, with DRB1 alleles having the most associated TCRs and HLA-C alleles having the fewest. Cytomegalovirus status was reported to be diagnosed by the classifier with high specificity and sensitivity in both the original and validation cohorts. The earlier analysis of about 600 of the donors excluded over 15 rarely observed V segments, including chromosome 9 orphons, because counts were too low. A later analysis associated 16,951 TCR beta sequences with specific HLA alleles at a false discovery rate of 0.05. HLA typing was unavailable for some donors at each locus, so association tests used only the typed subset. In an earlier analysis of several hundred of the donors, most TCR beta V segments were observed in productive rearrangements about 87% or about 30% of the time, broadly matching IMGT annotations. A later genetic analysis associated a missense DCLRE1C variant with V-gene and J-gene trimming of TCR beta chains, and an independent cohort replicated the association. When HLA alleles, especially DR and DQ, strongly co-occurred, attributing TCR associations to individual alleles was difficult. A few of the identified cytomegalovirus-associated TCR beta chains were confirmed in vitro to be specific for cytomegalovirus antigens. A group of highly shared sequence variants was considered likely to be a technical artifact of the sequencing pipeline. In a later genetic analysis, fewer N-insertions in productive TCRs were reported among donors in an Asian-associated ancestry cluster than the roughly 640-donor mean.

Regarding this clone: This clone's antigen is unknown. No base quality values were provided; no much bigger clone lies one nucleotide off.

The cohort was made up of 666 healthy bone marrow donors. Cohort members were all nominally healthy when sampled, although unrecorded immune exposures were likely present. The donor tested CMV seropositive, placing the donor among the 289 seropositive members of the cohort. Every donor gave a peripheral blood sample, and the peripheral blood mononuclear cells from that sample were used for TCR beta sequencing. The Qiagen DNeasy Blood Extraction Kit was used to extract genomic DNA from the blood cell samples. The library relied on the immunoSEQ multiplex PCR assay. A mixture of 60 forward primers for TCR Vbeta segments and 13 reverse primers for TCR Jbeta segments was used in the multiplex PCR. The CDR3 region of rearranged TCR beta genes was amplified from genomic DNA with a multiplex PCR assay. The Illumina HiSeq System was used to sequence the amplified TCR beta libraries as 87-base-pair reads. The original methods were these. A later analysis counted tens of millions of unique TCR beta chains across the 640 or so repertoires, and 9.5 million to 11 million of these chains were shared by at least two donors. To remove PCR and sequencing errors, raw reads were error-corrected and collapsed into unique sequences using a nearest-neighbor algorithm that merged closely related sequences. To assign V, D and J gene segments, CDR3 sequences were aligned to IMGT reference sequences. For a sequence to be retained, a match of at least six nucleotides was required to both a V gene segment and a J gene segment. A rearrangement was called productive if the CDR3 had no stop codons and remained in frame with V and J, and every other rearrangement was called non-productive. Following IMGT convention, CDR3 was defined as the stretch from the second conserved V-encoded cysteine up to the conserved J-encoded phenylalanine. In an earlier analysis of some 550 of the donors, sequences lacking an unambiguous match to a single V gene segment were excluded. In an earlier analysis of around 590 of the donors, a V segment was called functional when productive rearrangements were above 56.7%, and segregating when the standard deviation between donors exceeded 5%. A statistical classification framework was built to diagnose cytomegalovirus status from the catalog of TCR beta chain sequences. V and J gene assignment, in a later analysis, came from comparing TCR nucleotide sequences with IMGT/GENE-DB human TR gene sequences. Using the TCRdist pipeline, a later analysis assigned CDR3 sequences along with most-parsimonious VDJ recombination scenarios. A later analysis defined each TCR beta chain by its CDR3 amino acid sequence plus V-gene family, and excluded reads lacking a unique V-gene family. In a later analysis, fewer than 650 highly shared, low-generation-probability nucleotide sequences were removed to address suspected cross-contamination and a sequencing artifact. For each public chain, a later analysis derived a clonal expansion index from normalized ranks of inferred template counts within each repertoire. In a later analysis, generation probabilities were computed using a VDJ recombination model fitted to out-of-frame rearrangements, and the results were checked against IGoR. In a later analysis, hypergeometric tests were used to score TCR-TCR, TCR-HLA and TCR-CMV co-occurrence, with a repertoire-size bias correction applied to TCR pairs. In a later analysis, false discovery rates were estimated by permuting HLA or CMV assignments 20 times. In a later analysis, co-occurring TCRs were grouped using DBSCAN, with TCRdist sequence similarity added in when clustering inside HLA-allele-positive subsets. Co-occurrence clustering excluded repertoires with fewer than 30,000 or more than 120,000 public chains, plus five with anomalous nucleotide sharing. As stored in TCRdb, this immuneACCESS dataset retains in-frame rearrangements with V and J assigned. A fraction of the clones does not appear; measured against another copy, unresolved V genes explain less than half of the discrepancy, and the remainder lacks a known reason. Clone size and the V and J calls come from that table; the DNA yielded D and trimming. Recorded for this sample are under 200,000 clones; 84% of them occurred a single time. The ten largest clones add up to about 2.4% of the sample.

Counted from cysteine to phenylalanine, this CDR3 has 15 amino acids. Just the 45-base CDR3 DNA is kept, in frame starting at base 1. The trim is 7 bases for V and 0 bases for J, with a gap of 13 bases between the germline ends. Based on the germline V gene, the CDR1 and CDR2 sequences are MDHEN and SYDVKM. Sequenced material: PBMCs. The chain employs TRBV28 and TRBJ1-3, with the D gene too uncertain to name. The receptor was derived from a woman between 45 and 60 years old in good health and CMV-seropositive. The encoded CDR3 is CASKVGVTSGNTIYF. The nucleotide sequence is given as TGTGCCAGCAAAGTCGGAGTCACCTCTGGAAACACCATATATTTT. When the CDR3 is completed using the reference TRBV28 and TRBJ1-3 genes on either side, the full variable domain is DVKVTQSSRYLVKRTGEKVFLECVQDMDHENMFWYRQDPGLGLRLIYFSYDVKMKEKGDIPEGYSVSREKKERFSLILESASTNQTSMYLCASKVGVTSGNTIYFGEGSWLTVV.